This T cell receptor beta chain originates from a study of T cell changes during pregnancy in multiple sclerosis. The protocol was immunoSEQ multiplex PCR, while the TCRdb copy is restricted to in-frame clones and leaves out a portion. The table lists 45,000 to 55,000 clones, 85% to 90% of them singletons, with under 1.5% in the top ten. Germline values: CDR1 MDHEN, CDR2 SYDVKM. Germline trimming cut 7 bases from V and 2 bases from J; bases unmatched to any gene: 4. CDR3 size: 13 residues. V and J are TRBV28 and TRBJ2-7, with TRBD2 matching over 8 bases. This clonotype originated in a female donor in good health, enrolled as a control in a pregnancy study. Sequenced material: peripheral blood, taken in the first trimester of pregnancy. CDR3 loop: CASTRGGAYEQYF. The CDR3 coding sequence is TGTGCCAGCACCCGGGGGGGGGCCTACGAGCAGTACTTC.